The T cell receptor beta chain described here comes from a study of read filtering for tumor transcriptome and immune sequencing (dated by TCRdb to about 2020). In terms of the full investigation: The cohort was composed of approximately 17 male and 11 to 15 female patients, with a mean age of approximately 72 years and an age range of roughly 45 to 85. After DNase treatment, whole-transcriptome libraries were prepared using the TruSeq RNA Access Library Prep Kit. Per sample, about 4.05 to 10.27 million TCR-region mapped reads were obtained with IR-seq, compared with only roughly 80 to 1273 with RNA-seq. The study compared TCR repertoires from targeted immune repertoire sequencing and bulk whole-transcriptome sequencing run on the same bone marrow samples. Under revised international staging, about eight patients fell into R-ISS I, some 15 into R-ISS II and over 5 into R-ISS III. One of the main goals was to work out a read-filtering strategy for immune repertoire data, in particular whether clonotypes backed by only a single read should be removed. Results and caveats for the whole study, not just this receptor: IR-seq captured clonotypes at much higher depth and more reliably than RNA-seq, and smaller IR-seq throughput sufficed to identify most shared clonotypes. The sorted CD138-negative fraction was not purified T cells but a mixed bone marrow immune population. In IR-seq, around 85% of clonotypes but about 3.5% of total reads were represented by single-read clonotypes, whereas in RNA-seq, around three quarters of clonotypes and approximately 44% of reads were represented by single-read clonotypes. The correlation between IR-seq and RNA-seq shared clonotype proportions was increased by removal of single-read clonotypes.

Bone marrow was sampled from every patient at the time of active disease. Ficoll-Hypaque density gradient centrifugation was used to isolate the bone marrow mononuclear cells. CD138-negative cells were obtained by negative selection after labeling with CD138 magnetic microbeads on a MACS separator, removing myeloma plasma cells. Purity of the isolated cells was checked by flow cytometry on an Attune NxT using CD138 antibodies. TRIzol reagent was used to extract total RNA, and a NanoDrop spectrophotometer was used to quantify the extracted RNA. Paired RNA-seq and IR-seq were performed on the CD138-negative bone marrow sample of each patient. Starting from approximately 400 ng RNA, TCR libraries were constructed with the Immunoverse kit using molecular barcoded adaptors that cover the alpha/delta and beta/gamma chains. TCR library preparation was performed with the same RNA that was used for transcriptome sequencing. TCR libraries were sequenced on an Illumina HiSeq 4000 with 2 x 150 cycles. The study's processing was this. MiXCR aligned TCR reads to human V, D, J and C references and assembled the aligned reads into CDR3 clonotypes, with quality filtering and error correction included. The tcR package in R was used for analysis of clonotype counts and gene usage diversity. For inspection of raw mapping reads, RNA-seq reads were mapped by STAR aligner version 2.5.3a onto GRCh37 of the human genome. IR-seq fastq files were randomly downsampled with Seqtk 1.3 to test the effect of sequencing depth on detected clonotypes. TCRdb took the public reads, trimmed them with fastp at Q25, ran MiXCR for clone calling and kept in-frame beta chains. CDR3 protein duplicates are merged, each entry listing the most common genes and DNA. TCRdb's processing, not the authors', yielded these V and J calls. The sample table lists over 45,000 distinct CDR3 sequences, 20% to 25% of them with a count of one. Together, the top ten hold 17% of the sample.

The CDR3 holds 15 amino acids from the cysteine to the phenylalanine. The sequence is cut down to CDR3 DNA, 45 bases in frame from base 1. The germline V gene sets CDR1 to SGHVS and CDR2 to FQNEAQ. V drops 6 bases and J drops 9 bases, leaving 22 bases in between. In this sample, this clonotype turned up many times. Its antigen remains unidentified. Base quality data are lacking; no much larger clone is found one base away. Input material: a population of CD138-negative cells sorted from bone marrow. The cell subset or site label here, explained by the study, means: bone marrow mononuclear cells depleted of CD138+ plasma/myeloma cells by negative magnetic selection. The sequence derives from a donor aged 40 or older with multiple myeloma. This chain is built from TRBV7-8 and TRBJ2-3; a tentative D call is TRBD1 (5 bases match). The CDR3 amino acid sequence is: CASRADSAVRGTQYF. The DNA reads TGTGCCAGCAGAGCCGACAGTGCGGTACGAGGAACGCAGTATTTT.